This TCR beta chain was sequenced in a study of blood T cell repertoires in COVID-19. Study details: T cells, B-cell-depleted T cells, or PBMCs supplied cDNA or gDNA.

Among Cohort 3 donors, those recovered had two negative PCRs, clearance, or symptom resolution. Sequencing used immunoSEQ multiplex PCR; TCRdb keeps in-frame clones, though not all of them. Of under 450,000 clones listed, about 90% are singletons. Input material: PBMCs or T cells enriched from blood (not recorded which). The clonotype was recovered from a woman aged 25-40 years who had recovered from COVID-19.

This CDR3 reads CASSLAGGQETQYF. CDR3 nucleotide sequence: TGCGCCAGCAGCCTAGCGGGGGGGCAAGAGACCCAGTACTTC. The J gene is TRBJ2-5, the V gene TRBV5-1; 12 nucleotides align to TRBD2. The germline V gene has CDR1 SGHRS and CDR2 YFSETQ. V shed 4 bases and J 2 bases; nucleotides not matched to a gene: 0. The CDR3 is 14 amino acids. The full variable domain, rest sourced from reference TRBV5-1 and TRBJ2-5, is KAGVTQTPRYLIKTRGQQVTLSCSPISGHRSVSWYQQTPGQGLQFLFEYFSETQRNKGNFPGRFSGRQFSNSRSEMNVSTLELGDSALYLCASSLAGGQETQYFGPGTRLLVL.